These T cell receptor beta chains were read from a single sample in a study of blood T cell repertoires in COVID-19. Some clones are missing from TCRdb's copy, which holds only in-frame ones; the method was immunoSEQ multiplex PCR. The sample lists approximately 220,000 clones, around nine tenths occurring once. The specimen sequenced was peripheral blood. The receptors here all came from a man in his forties or fifties with acute or convalescent COVID-19. The CDR3 runs from the conserved cysteine through the conserved F or W. The order of the fields is clone size, D gene, J gene, V gene, CDR3 DNA, CDR3 protein. The D gene is left open where the match is weak. A clone size is listed for some rows: how often the clone was seen (once, few, many), or a class if it is expanded.

size: once
D: NA
J: TRBJ1-4
V: TRBV6-5
DNA: TGTGCCAGCAGCTTAAGACAATTAGAAAAACTGTTTTTT
CDR3: CASSLRQLEKLFF

size: NA
D: NA
J: TRBJ1-1
V: TRBV4-1
DNA: TGCGCCAGCAGCCAGGGGGCAACTGAAGCTTTCTTT
CDR3: CASSQGATEAFF

size: NA
D: NA
J: TRBJ2-1
V: TRBV3-1/TRBV3-2
DNA: TGTGCCACCGGACAGATCTACAATGAGCAGTTCTTC
CDR3: CATGQIYNEQFF

size: NA
D: NA
J: TRBJ2-3
V: TRBV6-5
DNA: TGTGCCAGCATTTCACCCAGCGGGCCAGATACGCAGTATTTT
CDR3: CASISPSGPDTQYF

size: NA
D: NA
J: TRBJ1-1
V: TRBV11-2
DNA: TGTGCCAGCAGCCGATCGCTAACTTTCTTT
CDR3: CASSRSLTFF

size: once
D: TRBD1
J: TRBJ1-2
V: TRBV28
DNA: TGTGCCAGCAGTTTGGCCAGGGGGGTCGGGTGGGGTGGCTACACCTTC
CDR3: CASSLARGVGWGGYTF

size: NA
D: TRBD1
J: TRBJ1-4
V: TRBV5-1
DNA: TGCGCCAGCAGCCTTACAGGGGCGGGTGAAAAACTGTTTTTT
CDR3: CASSLTGAGEKLFF

size: NA
D: NA
J: TRBJ2-2
V: TRBV29-1
DNA: TGCAGCGTTGACGTGGGCAACACGGCCACCGGGGAGCTGTTTTTT
CDR3: CSVDVGNTATGELFF

size: NA
D: TRBD1
J: TRBJ2-7
V: TRBV27
DNA: TGTGCCAGCAGGGGACAGGGGGCCGAGCAGTACTTC
CDR3: CASRGQGAEQYF

size: NA
D: TRBD2
J: TRBJ2-1
V: TRBV7-3
DNA: TGTGCCAGCAGCTTAATGGGACTAGCGGGAGGAAATGAGCAGTTCTTC
CDR3: CASSLMGLAGGNEQFF

size: NA
D: TRBD2
J: TRBJ2-4
V: TRBV7-2
DNA: TGTGCCAGCAGCTCTCGACTAGCGGTTAACAAAAACATTCAGTACTTC
CDR3: CASSSRLAVNKNIQYF

size: NA
D: TRBD1
J: TRBJ1-1
V: TRBV3-1/TRBV3-2
DNA: TGTGCCAGCAGCACAGGACAGGGACCGCCGTACACTGAAGCTTTCTTT
CDR3: CASSTGQGPPYTEAFF

size: few
D: NA
J: TRBJ1-2
V: TRBV2
DNA: TGTGCCAGCAATTTCCAGGGTGCAAACTATGGCTACACCTTC
CDR3: CASNFQGANYGYTF

size: NA
D: TRBD1
J: TRBJ2-2
V: TRBV18
DNA: TGTGCCAGCTCCCCCCGGACAGGGATAAGCACCGGGGAGCTGTTTTTT
CDR3: CASSPRTGISTGELFF

size: NA
D: TRBD2
J: TRBJ2-2
V: TRBV3-1/TRBV3-2
DNA: TGTGCCAGCACCGGACTAGCGGGAGAAAGGACCGGGGAGCTGTTTTTT
CDR3: CASTGLAGERTGELFF

size: NA
D: NA
J: TRBJ1-2
V: TRBV5-1
DNA: TGCGCCAGCAGCTTGGCCGCGGGACCTGGCTACACCTTC
CDR3: CASSLAAGPGYTF

size: NA
D: TRBD1
J: TRBJ2-1
V: TRBV6-5
DNA: TGTGCCAGCAGTTTCGAGACAGGGAGATACAATGAGCAGTTCTTC
CDR3: CASSFETGRYNEQFF

size: NA
D: TRBD1
J: TRBJ1-1
V: TRBV14
DNA: TGTGCCAGCAGTAATGACAGGGGGCGTTTAACTGAAGCTTTCTTT
CDR3: CASSNDRGRLTEAFF

size: NA
D: TRBD1
J: TRBJ2-2
V: TRBV24-1
DNA: TGTGCCACCAGTGGGACAGGGAACACCGGGGAGCTGTTTTTT
CDR3: CATSGTGNTGELFF

size: NA
D: NA
J: TRBJ2-1
V: TRBV11-3
DNA: TGTGCCAGCAGCTTAGGCTCTGGGGCTTACAATGAGCAGTTCTTC
CDR3: CASSLGSGAYNEQFF

size: NA
D: NA
J: TRBJ1-2
V: TRBV4-2
DNA: TGTGCCAGCAGCCAAGATGGGACATCTAACTATGGCTACACCTTC
CDR3: CASSQDGTSNYGYTF

size: NA
D: TRBD1
J: TRBJ1-2
V: TRBV4-3
DNA: TGCGCCAGCAGCCAAGTAGGGGGACAGATTAACTATGGCTACACCTTC
CDR3: CASSQVGGQINYGYTF

size: NA
D: NA
J: TRBJ2-7
V: TRBV3-1/TRBV3-2
DNA: TGTGCCAGCAGCCAAGGTGGGAGTCTCTACGAGCAGTACTTC
CDR3: CASSQGGSLYEQYF

size: NA
D: TRBD2
J: TRBJ2-1
V: TRBV10-2
DNA: TGCGGCTCAGCACGGGACCTACTCAGCGGGGGTTACAATGAGCAGTTCTTC
CDR3: CGSARDLLSGGYNEQFF

size: NA
D: NA
J: TRBJ2-1
V: TRBV10-1
DNA: TGCGCCAGCAGTCCCGCGGGGTCCTACAATGAGCAGTTCTTC
CDR3: CASSPAGSYNEQFF

size: few
D: TRBD2
J: TRBJ2-7
V: TRBV9
DNA: TGTGCCAGCAGCGCCGGCGCTAGCGGGAGTTACGAGCAGTACTTC
CDR3: CASSAGASGSYEQYF

size: NA
D: TRBD1
J: TRBJ2-7
V: TRBV18
DNA: TGTGCCAGCTCATCCGGGACAGGGGGCTCCTACGAGCAGTACTTC
CDR3: CASSSGTGGSYEQYF

size: NA
D: TRBD2
J: TRBJ2-3
V: TRBV7-9
DNA: TGTGCCAGCAGCCCAAGGCATCTAGCGGGGGCCCTCACAGATACGCAGTATTTT
CDR3: CASSPRHLAGALTDTQYF

size: once
D: TRBD2
J: TRBJ2-3
V: TRBV2
DNA: TGTGCCAGCAGTCTACTAGCGGCGGGTGGAGATACGCAGTATTTT
CDR3: CASSLLAAGGDTQYF

size: NA
D: TRBD1
J: TRBJ1-5
V: TRBV2
DNA: TGTGCCAGCAGTCCACAACAGGGGCGGTTTAGTGGTCAGCCCCAGCATTTT
CDR3: CASSPQQGRFSGQPQHF

size: NA
D: TRBD2
J: TRBJ2-7
V: TRBV15
DNA: TGTGCCACCGGGGCGGGAGGGCCGTACGAGCAGTACTTC
CDR3: CATGAGGPYEQYF

size: NA
D: NA
J: TRBJ2-1
V: TRBV27
DNA: TGTGCCAGCAGCCCCGGGGTCGGCGATGAGCAGTTCTTC
CDR3: CASSPGVGDEQFF

size: NA
D: NA
J: TRBJ1-5
V: TRBV6-5
DNA: TGTGCCAGCAGTTACTCGCAGCGGGGAGGGCCCCAGCATTTT
CDR3: CASSYSQRGGPQHF

size: NA
D: TRBD1
J: TRBJ1-2
V: TRBV12-3/TRBV12-4
DNA: TGTGCCAGCAGTTCTACAGGGGGCTATGGCTACACCTTC
CDR3: CASSSTGGYGYTF

size: NA
D: TRBD1
J: TRBJ1-3
V: TRBV2
DNA: TGTGCCAGCAGTGTGTCCGCCCCGGGACAGGGCATCTCTGGAAACACCATATATTTT
CDR3: CASSVSAPGQGISGNTIYF

size: NA
D: TRBD2
J: TRBJ2-7
V: TRBV14
DNA: TGTGCCAGCAGCCTCTGGGGGGGCGAGCAGTACTTC
CDR3: CASSLWGGEQYF

size: NA
D: TRBD1
J: TRBJ2-7
V: TRBV18
DNA: TGTGCCAGCTCACCACCGGGGACAGGGGTGGGTGAGCAGTACTTC
CDR3: CASSPPGTGVGEQYF

size: NA
D: NA
J: TRBJ1-5
V: TRBV25-1
DNA: TGTGCCAGCAGTGGAGGGTCATCGCCCCAGCATTTT
CDR3: CASSGGSSPQHF

size: few
D: NA
J: TRBJ1-1
V: TRBV5-6
DNA: TGTGCCAGCAGCCCGAGGTCCGCTGGTGAAGCTTTCTTT
CDR3: CASSPRSAGEAFF

size: NA
D: NA
J: TRBJ1-3
V: TRBV10-3
DNA: TGTGCCATCAGGTTAGACAGGTCGAAGGCTGGAAACACCATATATTTT
CDR3: CAIRLDRSKAGNTIYF

size: NA
D: TRBD1
J: TRBJ2-2
V: TRBV2
DNA: TGTGCCAGCAGCGTCGCCGGGACAGCTAACACCGGGGAGCTGTTTTTT
CDR3: CASSVAGTANTGELFF

size: NA
D: NA
J: TRBJ2-2
V: TRBV29-1
DNA: TGCAGCGTTGGAACAGCTAACACCGGGGAGCTGTTTTTT
CDR3: CSVGTANTGELFF